Listed below are T cell receptor beta chains from one sample, sequenced in a study of T cells after yellow fever vaccination. TCRdb reanalysed the 5' RACE reads using MiXCR and keeps one entry per CDR3 protein. Here the sample spans about 74,000 distinct CDR3 sequences, roughly 6.9% being singletons. This sample comprised CD8+ T cells sorted from PBMCs, obtained 5 days after the first yellow fever vaccination. The origin of the receptors is a man aged 18 to 35 who received the YFV17D yellow fever vaccine. The CDR3 runs from the conserved cysteine through the conserved F or W. A D gene is named only where the DNA matches it firmly. Size tells how often a clone was seen (once, few, many) or the class of an expanded clone, and some rows leave it out.

j_gene | abundance | d_gene | v_gene | CDR3aa | CDR3nt
TRBJ1-2 | many | - | TRBV27 | CASSFGGLKGYTF | TGTGCCAGCAGTTTCGGGGGCTTGAAGGGCTACACCTTC
TRBJ2-7 | many | - | TRBV5-1 | CASRPTGISGEQYF | TGCGCCAGCAGACCAACAGGGATCTCGGGCGAGCAGTACTTC
TRBJ2-3 | - | TRBD2 | TRBV6-2/TRBV6-3 | CASSYPSGEVTDTQYF | TGTGCCAGCAGTTACCCTAGCGGGGAGGTGACAGATACGCAGTATTTT
TRBJ1-2 | - | - | TRBV7-6 | CASSLDGSDNYGYTF | TGTGCCAGCAGCTTAGATGGATCTGATAACTATGGCTACACCTTC
TRBJ1-1 | many | - | TRBV9 | CASQDPGAGTEAFF | TGTGCCAGCCAAGACCCGGGGGCCGGCACTGAAGCTTTCTTT
TRBJ2-1 | - | - | TRBV2 | CASGDDRFF | TGTGCCAGCGGGGATGACCGTTTCTTC
TRBJ2-1 | many | TRBD2 | TRBV7-8 | CASSLSGGGHNEQFF | TGTGCCAGCAGCTTAAGCGGGGGGGGCCACAATGAGCAGTTCTTC
TRBJ2-2 | few | - | TRBV5-1 | CASSLGAGHRFANTGELFF | TGCGCCAGCAGCTTGGGGGCGGGACACCGGTTCGCGAACACCGGGGAGCTGTTTTTT
TRBJ1-1 | many | TRBD1 | TRBV29-1 | CSVTGGWAEAFF | TGCAGCGTCACAGGGGGCTGGGCTGAAGCTTTCTTT
TRBJ2-3 | few | TRBD1 | TRBV9 | CASSLRQGESTDTQYF | TGTGCCAGCAGCCTACGACAGGGGGAAAGCACAGATACGCAGTATTTT
TRBJ2-2 | many | - | TRBV24-1 | CATSGGGLGRTGELFF | TGTGCCACCAGTGGTGGGGGTCTGGGCAGGACCGGGGAGCTGTTTTTT
TRBJ2-4 | - | TRBD1 | TRBV20-1 | CSASATGGQGIQYF | TGCAGTGCTTCGGCGACAGGGGGTCAGGGCATTCAGTACTTC
TRBJ1-1 | many | - | TRBV20-1 | CSAKSGENTEAFF | TGCAGTGCTAAATCAGGGGAGAACACTGAAGCTTTCTTT
TRBJ2-1 | - | - | TRBV3-1 | CASSQESLSVPNEQFF | TGTGCCAGCAGCCAAGAGTCCCTTTCAGTTCCCAATGAGCAGTTCTTC
TRBJ2-1 | many | TRBD2 | TRBV6-2/TRBV6-3 | CASSLAGFSSYNEQFF | TGTGCCAGCAGTCTAGCGGGGTTTAGCTCCTACAATGAGCAGTTCTTC
TRBJ2-2 | - | - | TRBV15 | CATSGTITGELFF | TGTGCCACCAGTGGGACAATTACCGGGGAGCTGTTTTTT